The rows below give T cell receptor beta chains drawn from one sample of a study of long-term antiretroviral therapy in people with HIV. Libraries were prepared by immunoSEQ multiplex PCR; TCRdb keeps only in-frame clonotypes and omits some of them. This repertoire shows fewer than 20,000 clones, around 80% found once; its top ten account for 7.5% to 9.5%. This specimen consisted of unsorted PBMCs, obtained 0.1 years after starting antiretroviral therapy. The origin of the receptors is a man younger than 35 with HIV. Each CDR3 is given without its conserved first and last residue.

V gene	J gene	CDR3 protein
TRBV18	TRBJ2-3	ASSQIPDTQY
TRBV7-9	TRBJ2-5	ASSQLDFQETQY
TRBV4-1	TRBJ2-7	ASSAGEGTGWYEQY
TRBV6-5	TRBJ2-7	ASSPRDYEQY
TRBV7-9	TRBJ1-1	ASSLRGFGTEAF
TRBV4-3	TRBJ2-7	ASSQGSGGNSAYEQY
TRBV2	TRBJ2-7	ASSPPRDEQY
TRBV9	TRBJ2-7	ASSVGGGDEQY
TRBV5-6	TRBJ1-2	ASSRDRAYGYT
TRBV7-9	TRBJ1-6	ASSLVAQFGSPLH
TRBV27	TRBJ2-7	ASSTTAGAPGAEQY
TRBV7-9	TRBJ1-6	ASSLGWAGGGSPLH
TRBV5-1	TRBJ2-7	ASRIGQGSSYEQY
TRBV28	TRBJ2-2	ASRLAGFTGELF
TRBV27	TRBJ1-2	ASSFGGSNYGYT
TRBV6-1	TRBJ1-4	ASSGEGDEKLF
TRBV6-6	TRBJ1-4	ASSYTLGAKLF
TRBV13	TRBJ2-1	ASSYGLVGEQF
TRBV5-5	TRBJ2-1	ASSTGAGLNEQF
TRBV5-4	TRBJ2-1	ASSKQGTNYNEQF
TRBV18	TRBJ2-7	ASSPPYRGSGEQY
TRBV6-6	TRBJ1-1	ASSVPGLNTEAF
TRBV5-4	TRBJ1-2	ASSLEAAYGYT
TRBV30	TRBJ2-7	AWTARTPGEQY
TRBV13	TRBJ2-4	ASSLAGDTGVQY
TRBV5-1	TRBJ1-2	ASSPKTQWKGYT
TRBV7-2	TRBJ2-7	ASSRGGGRDYEQY
TRBV4-2	TRBJ1-1	ASSQGQGLEAF
TRBV7-9	TRBJ2-5	ASSPDGEETQY
TRBV19	TRBJ2-1	ASLGLAGNEQF
TRBV20-1	TRBJ2-3	SARFFDTQY
TRBV4-3	TRBJ1-3	ASSQGTQSSGNTIY
TRBV6-1	TRBJ1-1	ASSVSYTEAF
TRBV7-6	TRBJ1-1	ASSPYGLMNTEAF
TRBV7-9	TRBJ2-1	ASSPTDIQQF
TRBV29-1	TRBJ2-2	SVQGATGELF
TRBV7-9	TRBJ2-7	ASSPAEAYEQY
TRBV5-5	TRBJ1-5	ASSLASGQPQMPQH
TRBV6-5	TRBJ1-6	AGSSASYNSPLH
TRBV6-5	TRBJ1-2	ASSYLGQGASGYT
TRBV5-1	TRBJ2-7	ASSFLETPTYEQY
TRBV9	TRBJ2-2	ASSVGVSTVGELF